The 2 T cell receptor beta chains given below trace back to one sample, sequenced in a study of regulatory T cells in long-lasting Graves disease. The sample's time point: newly diagnosed GD, antithyroid drugs for less than 3 months. PBMC-derived RNA was used for the TCR library. Through Arm-PCR of CDR3 regions and iRepertoire HTBI primers, TCR beta libraries were built. One entry per CDR3 protein results from TCRdb running MiXCR on the multiplex PCR reads. Of 200,000 to 250,000 distinct CDR3 sequences in the sample, around a fifth were seen once. The same sample was also used in a study of T cells in Graves' hyperthyroidism and ophthalmopathy.

The source was peripheral blood mononuclear cells (PBMCs), collected at new diagnosis, from a patient treated with antithyroid drugs. These receptors all stem from a woman aged 25-40 years with Graves disease.

V is TRBV12-3 or TRBV12-4 and J is TRBJ1-1; D possibly corresponds to TRBD1 (6 bases). V shed 8 bases and J shed 1 base, with 14 bases lying between them. The CDR3 spans 14 residues. CDR3: CASSRTAGNTEAFF. The CDR3 DNA reads TGTGCCAGCTCAAGGACAGCGGGGAACACTGAAGCTTTCTTT.

In this sample, this clonotype turned up many times. The J gene is TRBJ1-1, the V gene TRBV9; the match to TRBD1 covers 7 bases. CDR1 and CDR2 (germline): SGDLS, YYNGEE. J lost 3 bases, V lost 2 bases, and 7 bases had no gene match. CDR3 size: 15 residues. In DNA, the CDR3 is TGTGCCAGCAGCGTTTCAGGGACAGAGCACACTGAAGCTTTCTTT. It specifies CASSVSGTEHTEAFF. Full variable domain (rest looked up from reference TRBV9 and TRBJ1-1): DSGVTQTPKHLITATGQRVTLRCSPRSGDLSVYWYQQSLDQGLQFLIQYYNGEERAKGNILERFSAQQFPDLHSELNLSSLELGDSALYFCASSVSGTEHTEAFFGQGTRLTVV.